This T cell receptor (beta chain) was sequenced for a study of control samples from healthy donors and cancer patients. The V segment lost 5 bases and the J segment 2 bases; nucleotides outside the gene matches: 4. The germline V gene has CDR1 SGHRS and CDR2 YFSETQ. The CDR3 covers 14 residues. Here immunoSEQ multiplex PCR was the method, and the copy in TCRdb shows in-frame clones only, minus some. This sample has 110,000 to 150,000 clones, with roughly 94% found just once. This sequence joins TRBV5-1 and TRBJ2-7; TRBD1 aligns across 10 bases. Sequenced input: PBMCs. The clonotype originates from a man in his sixties with colorectal cancer. This CDR3 reads CASRLGQGAYEQYF. CDR3 nucleotide sequence: TGCGCCAGCAGACTCGGACAGGGGGCCTACGAGCAGTACTTC.